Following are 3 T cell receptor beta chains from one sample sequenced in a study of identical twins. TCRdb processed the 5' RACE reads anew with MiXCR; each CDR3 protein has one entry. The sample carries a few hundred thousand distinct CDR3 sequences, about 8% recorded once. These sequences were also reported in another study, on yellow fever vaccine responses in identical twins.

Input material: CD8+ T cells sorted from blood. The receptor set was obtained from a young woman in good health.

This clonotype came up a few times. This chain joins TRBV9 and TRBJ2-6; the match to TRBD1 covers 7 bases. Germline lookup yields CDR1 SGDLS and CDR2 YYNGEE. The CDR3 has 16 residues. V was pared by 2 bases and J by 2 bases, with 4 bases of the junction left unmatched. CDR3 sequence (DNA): TGTGCCAGCAGCGTTTTCGACAGGGCTGGGGCCAACGTCCTGACTTTC. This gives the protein CASSVFDRAGANVLTF. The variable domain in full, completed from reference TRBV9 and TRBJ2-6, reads DSGVTQTPKHLITATGQRVTLRCSPRSGDLSVYWYQQSLDQGLQFLIQYYNGEERAKGNILERFSAQQFPDLHSELNLSSLELGDSALYFCASSVFDRAGANVLTFGAGSRLTVL.

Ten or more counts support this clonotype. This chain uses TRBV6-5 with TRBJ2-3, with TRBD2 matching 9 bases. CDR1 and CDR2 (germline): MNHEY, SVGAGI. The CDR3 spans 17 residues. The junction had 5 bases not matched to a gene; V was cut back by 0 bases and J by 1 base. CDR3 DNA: TGTGCCAGCAGTTACTCGGCGGCTAGCGGGGGCACAGATACGCAGTATTTT. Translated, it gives CASSYSAASGGTDTQYF.

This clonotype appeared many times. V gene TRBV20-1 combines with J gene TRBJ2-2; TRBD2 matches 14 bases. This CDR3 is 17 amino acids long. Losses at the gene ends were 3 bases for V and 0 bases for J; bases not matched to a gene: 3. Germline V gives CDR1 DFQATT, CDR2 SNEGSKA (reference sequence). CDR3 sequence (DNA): TGCAGTGCTAGGGGACTAGCGGGAGATGCGAACACCGGGGAGCTGTTTTTT. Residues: CSARGLAGDANTGELFF.